A selection of T cell receptor beta chains follows, all from one sample in a study of blood T cell repertoires in COVID-19. Sequencing used immunoSEQ multiplex PCR; TCRdb keeps in-frame clones, though not all of them. The sample lists a few hundred thousand clones, under 85% occurring once. Sequenced input: peripheral blood. The receptor set was obtained from a human donor with COVID-19, enrolled during active disease. The donor label of this sample is uncertain. The CDR3 runs from the conserved cysteine through the conserved F or W. A D gene is named only where the DNA matches it firmly. Clone size is stated in some rows and not others, as once, few, many or a class when expanded.

>TRBV7-8|TRBD1|NA|19|TRBJ1-1
TGTGCCAGCAGCTTTCTGGTGTTCGGCCAGGGGGCGCGTTCCATTGAAGCTTTCTTT
CASSFLVFGQGARSIEAFF
>TRBV27|TRBD1|NA|16|TRBJ1-6
TGTGCCAGCAGTCGGAGTTTGGGACAGGGGAATTCACCCCTCCACTTT
CASSRSLGQGNSPLHF
>TRBV6-5|TRBD1|few|13|TRBJ1-2
TGTGCCAGCAGTTCGGACAGGTTTTATGGCTACACCTTC
CASSSDRFYGYTF
>TRBV7-9|NA|NA|16|TRBJ2-4
TGTGCCAGCAGCTTGGGGGGCGGGGGCGCCAAAAACATTCAGTACTTC
CASSLGGGGAKNIQYF
>TRBV7-9|NA|NA|12|TRBJ2-1
TGTGCCAGCAGCTTAGAGGCAGGTGAGCAGTTCTTC
CASSLEAGEQFF
>TRBV10-3|TRBD2|NA|15|TRBJ2-5
TGTGCCATCAGTGGGCGGGAGGGCGCACAAGAGACCCAGTACTTC
CAISGREGAQETQYF
>TRBV28|NA|NA|12|TRBJ2-7
TGTGCCAGCAGTTTGAGTTCATACGAGCAGTACTTC
CASSLSSYEQYF
>TRBV10-3|NA|NA|14|TRBJ1-2
TGTGCCATCAGCTCTTTTTTGGCAGGGGATGGCTACACCTTC
CAISSFLAGDGYTF
>TRBV4-3|NA|NA|16|TRBJ1-1
TGCGCCAGCAGCCAGTTTCGGGGGGGGACTGTGGCCGAAGCTTTCTTT
CASSQFRGGTVAEAFF
>TRBV5-1|TRBD1|NA|16|TRBJ2-7
TGCGCCAGCAGCTACTTCTGGACAGGGGGCTCCTACGAGCAGTACTTC
CASSYFWTGGSYEQYF
>TRBV4-1|NA|NA|17|TRBJ2-6
TGCGCCAGCAGCCTCGGGACACCCAGCTCTGGGGCCAACGTCCTGACTTTC
CASSLGTPSSGANVLTF
>TRBV5-1|NA|NA|15|TRBJ2-3
TGCGCCAGCAGCTTGGGGGACTCACACACAGATACGCAGTATTTT
CASSLGDSHTDTQYF
>TRBV4-3|TRBD2|NA|16|TRBJ2-1
TGCGCCAGCAGCCAAGGCCGGGACTATATTAGCAATGAGCAGTTCTTC
CASSQGRDYISNEQFF
>TRBV29-1|TRBD1|NA|15|TRBJ1-1
TGCAGCGTCCTCGGACAGGGGGCAAGGAACACTGAAGCTTTCTTT
CSVLGQGARNTEAFF
>TRBV29-1|NA|many|15|TRBJ1-5
TGCAGCGTTGTTACACAACAGGGAAGCAATCAGCCCCAGCATTTT
CSVVTQQGSNQPQHF
>TRBV5-4|TRBD1|NA|16|TRBJ1-1
TGTGCCAGCAGCTTGGGGACAGGGGGCTTGGGCACTGAAGCTTTCTTT
CASSLGTGGLGTEAFF
>TRBV6-1|NA|NA|15|TRBJ1-4
TGTGCCAGCAGTTCCTTGGGCTCTCGACGGGAAAAACTGTTTTTT
CASSSLGSRREKLFF
>TRBV28|NA|NA|15|TRBJ1-6
TGTGCCAGCACTCCCGGACAACTCTATAATTCACCCCTCCACTTT
CASTPGQLYNSPLHF